This T cell receptor beta chain originates from a study of molecular identifiers for immune sequencing clone quantification. Study summary: Split five ways in replicates, RNA from approximately 20,000 or 98,000 naive CD8 cells had four portions sequenced.

TCRdb re-called the PCR reads through MiXCR, storing one row per CDR3 protein. There are roughly 320,000 distinct CDR3 sequences in the sample; roughly 24% occur only once, and 0.74% lies in the top ten. The CDR3 contains 15 residues. Germline CDR1 SSHAT, CDR2 FNYEAQ (reference sequence). The V end was cut by 4 bases, the J end by 4 bases, with 16 bases between. Many counts were recorded for this clonotype. Sequencing was performed on naive CD8+ T cells from blood, with Jurkat cell RNA spiked in. Described subset: FACS-sorted CD8+CD4-CCR7+CD45RA+ naive T cells. The source of this sequence is a human donor in good health. Some libraries in this study had Jurkat cell RNA spiked in. This sequence joins TRBV7-7 and TRBJ1-1; a weak D match, TRBD1 (6 bases). CDR3 protein: CASSSLWGARTEAFF. The CDR3 bases are TGTGCCAGCAGCTCCTTGTGGGGGGCGCGCACTGAAGCTTTCTTT.